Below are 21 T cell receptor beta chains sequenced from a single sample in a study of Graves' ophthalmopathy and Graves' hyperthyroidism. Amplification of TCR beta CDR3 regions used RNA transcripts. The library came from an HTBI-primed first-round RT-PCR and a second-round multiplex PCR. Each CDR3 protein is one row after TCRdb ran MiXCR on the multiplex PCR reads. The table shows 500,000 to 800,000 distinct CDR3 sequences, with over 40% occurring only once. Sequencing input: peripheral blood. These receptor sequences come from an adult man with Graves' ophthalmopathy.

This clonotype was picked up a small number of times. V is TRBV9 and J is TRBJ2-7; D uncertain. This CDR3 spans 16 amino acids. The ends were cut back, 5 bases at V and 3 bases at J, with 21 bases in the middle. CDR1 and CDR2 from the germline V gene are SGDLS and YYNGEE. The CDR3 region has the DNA TGTGCCAGCAGTTACTTACGCGGCAGCCCAGACTACGAGCAGTACTTC. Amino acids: CASSYLRGSPDYEQYF.

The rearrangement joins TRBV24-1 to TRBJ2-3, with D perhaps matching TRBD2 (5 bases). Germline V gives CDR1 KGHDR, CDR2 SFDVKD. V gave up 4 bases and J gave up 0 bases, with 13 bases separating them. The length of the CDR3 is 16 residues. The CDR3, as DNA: TGTGCCACCAGTGACCAAGGACTCGCTAGCACAGATACGCAGTATTTT. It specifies CATSDQGLASTDTQYF.

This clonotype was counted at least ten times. CDR3 in DNA: TGCAGTGCTGTCCTCCGGGGGGCAGGGGCCGAGCAGTACTTC. Encoded protein: CSAVLRGAGAEQYF. The chain uses TRBV20-1 and TRBJ2-7, with TRBD2 as a possible D gene (7 bases). The CDR3 loop spans 14 amino acids. Germline loops: CDR1 DFQATT, CDR2 SNEGSKA (reference sequence). V lost 5 bases to trimming and J lost 6 bases, with 20 bases between them.

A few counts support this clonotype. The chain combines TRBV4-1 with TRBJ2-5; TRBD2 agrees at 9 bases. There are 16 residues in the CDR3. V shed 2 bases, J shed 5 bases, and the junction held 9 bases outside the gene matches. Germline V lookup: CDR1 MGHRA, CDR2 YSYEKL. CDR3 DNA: TGCGCCAGCAGCCAACGAGTAGCGGGAGTTCGGGAGACCCAGTACTTC. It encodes CASSQRVAGVRETQYF.

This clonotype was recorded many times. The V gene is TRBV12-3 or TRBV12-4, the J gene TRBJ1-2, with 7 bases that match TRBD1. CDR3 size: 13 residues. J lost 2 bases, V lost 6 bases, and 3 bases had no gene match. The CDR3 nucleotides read TGTGCCAGCAGAATGACAGGGAACTATGGCTACACCTTC. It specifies CASRMTGNYGYTF.

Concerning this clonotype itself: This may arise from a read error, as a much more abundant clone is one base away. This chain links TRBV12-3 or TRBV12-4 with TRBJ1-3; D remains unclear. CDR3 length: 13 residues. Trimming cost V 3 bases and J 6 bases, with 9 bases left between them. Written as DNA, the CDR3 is TGTGCCAGCAGTTTGCTGGCTGAAAACACCATATATTTT. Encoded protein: CASSLLAENTIYF.

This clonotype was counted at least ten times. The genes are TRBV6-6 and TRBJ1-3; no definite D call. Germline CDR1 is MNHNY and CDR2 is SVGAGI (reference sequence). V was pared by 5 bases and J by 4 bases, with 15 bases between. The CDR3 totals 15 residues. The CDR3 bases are TGTGCCAGCAGTGAATCAGGCACGTTCGGAAACACCATATATTTT. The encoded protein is CASSESGTFGNTIYF.

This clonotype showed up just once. The DNA of the CDR3 is TGTGCCATCAGTAAAGGACAGGGGGCTAGCTCTGGAAACACCATATATTTT. Translating gives CAISKGQGASSGNTIYF. The chain couples TRBV10-3 to TRBJ1-3; TRBD1 aligns across 11 bases. From germline, CDR1 is ENHRY and CDR2 SYGVKD. The CDR3 runs to 17 residues. Unmatched junction bases numbered 6, after V lost 5 bases and J lost 0 bases.

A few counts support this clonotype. CDR3 loop: CASSQATPILASGANVLTF. DNA of the CDR3: TGTGCCAGCAGCCAAGCAACACCCATCCTTGCCTCTGGGGCCAACGTCCTGACTTTC. V and J are TRBV4-2 and TRBJ2-6; D unclear. Per the germline V gene, CDR1 is LGHNA and CDR2 is YNFKEQ. The CDR3 is 19 residues long. V was clipped by 1 base and J by 0 bases, with 16 bases between them.

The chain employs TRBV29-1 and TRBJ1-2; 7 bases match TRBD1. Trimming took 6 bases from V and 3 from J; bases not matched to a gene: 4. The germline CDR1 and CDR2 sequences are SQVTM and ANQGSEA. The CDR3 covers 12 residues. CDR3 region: CSVYDRDYGYTF. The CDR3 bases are TGCAGCGTCTACGACAGGGACTATGGCTACACCTTC.

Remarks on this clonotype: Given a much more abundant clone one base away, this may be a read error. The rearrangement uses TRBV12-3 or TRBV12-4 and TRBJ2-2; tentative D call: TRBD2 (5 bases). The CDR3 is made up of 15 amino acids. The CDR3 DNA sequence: TGTGCCAGCAGTCCTTCGGGCAGCAACACCGGGGAGCCGTTTTTT. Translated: CASSPSGSNTGEPFF.

In DNA, the CDR3 is TGTGCCAGCAAACCCAGCCAGGGACCGAATCAGCCCCAGCATTTT. Translated, it gives CASKPSQGPNQPQHF. The gene calls are TRBV2 and TRBJ1-5; D might be TRBD1 (5 bases). Trimming shortened V by 7 bases and J by 4 bases, and 17 bases separated the two germline ends. CDR3 length: 15 residues. Germline CDR1 and CDR2: SNHLY and FYNNEI.

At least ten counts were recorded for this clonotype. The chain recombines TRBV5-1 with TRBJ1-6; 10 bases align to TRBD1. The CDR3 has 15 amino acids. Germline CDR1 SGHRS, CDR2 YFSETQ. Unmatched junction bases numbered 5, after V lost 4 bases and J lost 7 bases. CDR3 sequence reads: CASSSRQGANSPLHF. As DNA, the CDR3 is TGCGCCAGCAGCAGCCGACAGGGGGCCAATTCACCCCTCCACTTT.

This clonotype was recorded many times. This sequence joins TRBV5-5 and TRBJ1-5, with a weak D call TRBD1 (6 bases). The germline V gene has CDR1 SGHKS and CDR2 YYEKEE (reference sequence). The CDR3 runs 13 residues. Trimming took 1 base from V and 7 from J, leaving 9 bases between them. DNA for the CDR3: TGTGCCAGCAGCTTGACAGGGCAACAGCCCCAGCATTTT. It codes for CASSLTGQQPQHF. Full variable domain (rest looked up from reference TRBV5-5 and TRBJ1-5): DAGVTQSPTHLIKTRGQQVTLRCSPISGHKSVSWYQQVLGQGPQFIFQYYEKEERGRGNFPDRFSARQFPNYSSELNVNALLLGDSALYLCASSLTGQQPQHFGDGTRLSIL.

CDR3 nucleotide sequence: TGCAGTGCCGCTAGTGATACGCAGTATTTT. The encoded protein is CSAASDTQYF. This chain joins TRBV20-1 and TRBJ2-3; no reliable D call. Germline CDR1 is DFQATT and CDR2 is SNEGSKA (reference sequence). This CDR3 comprises 10 residues. Trimming pared 6 bases from V and 6 bases from J, leaving 7 bases between.

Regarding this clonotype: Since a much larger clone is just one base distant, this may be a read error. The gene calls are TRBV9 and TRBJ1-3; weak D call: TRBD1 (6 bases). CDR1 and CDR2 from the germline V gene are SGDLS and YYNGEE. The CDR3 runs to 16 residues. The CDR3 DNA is TGTGACAGCAGCGCCGGTACAGGGACCTCTGGAAACACCATATATTTT. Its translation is CDSSAGTGTSGNTIYF.

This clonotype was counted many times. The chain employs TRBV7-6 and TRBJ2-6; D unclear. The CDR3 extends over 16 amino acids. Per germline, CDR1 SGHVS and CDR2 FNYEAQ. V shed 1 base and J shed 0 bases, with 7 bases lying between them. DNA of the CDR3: TGTGCCAGCAGCTTAGAGGGAAACTCTGGGGCCAACGTCCTGACTTTC. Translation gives CASSLEGNSGANVLTF. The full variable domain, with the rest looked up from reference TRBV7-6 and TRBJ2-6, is GAGVSQSPRYKVTKRGQDVALRCDPISGHVSLYWYRQALGQGPEFLTYFNYEAQQDKSGLPNDRFSAERPEGSISTLTIQRTEQRDSAMYRCASSLEGNSGANVLTFGAGSRLTVL.

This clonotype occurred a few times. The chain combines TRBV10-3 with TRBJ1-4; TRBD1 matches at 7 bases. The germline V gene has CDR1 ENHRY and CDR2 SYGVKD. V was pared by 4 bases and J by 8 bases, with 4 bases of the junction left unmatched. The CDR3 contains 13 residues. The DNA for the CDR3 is TGTGCCATCAGTGGGGACAGCGAGGAAAAACTGTTTTTT. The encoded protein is CAISGDSEEKLFF.

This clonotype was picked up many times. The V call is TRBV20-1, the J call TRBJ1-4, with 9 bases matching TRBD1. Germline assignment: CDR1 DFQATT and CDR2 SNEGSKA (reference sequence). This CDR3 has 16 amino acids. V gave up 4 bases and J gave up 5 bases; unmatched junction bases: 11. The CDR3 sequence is CSATALDRGTNEKLFF. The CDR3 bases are TGCAGTGCTACAGCTCTCGACAGGGGGACGAATGAAAAACTGTTTTTT.

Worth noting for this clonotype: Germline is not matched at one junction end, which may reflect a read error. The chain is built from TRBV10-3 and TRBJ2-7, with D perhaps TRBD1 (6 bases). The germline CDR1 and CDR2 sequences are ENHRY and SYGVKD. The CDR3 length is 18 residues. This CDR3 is CASSEPSTGPGASHEQYF. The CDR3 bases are TGTGCCAGCAGTGAACCTTCTACCGGGCCAGGGGCTTCCCACGAGCAGTACTTC.

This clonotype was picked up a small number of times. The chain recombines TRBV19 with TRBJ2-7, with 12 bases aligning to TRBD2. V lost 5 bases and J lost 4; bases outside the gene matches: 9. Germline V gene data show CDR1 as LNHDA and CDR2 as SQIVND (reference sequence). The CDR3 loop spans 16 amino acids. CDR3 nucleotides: TGTGCCAGTAGTGGACTCGGGACTAGCGGGCTTTACGAGCAGTACTTC. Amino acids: CASSGLGTSGLYEQYF.